A single T cell receptor (beta chain) is shown here with its context. What it binds is not known. These data belong to a study of cytomegalovirus exposure and HLA in healthy donors. Primers: 60 Vbeta forward and 13 Jbeta reverse. In the study's own analysis: Later work found 80 million to 85 million unique TCR beta chains, with around 10 million shared. Here immunoSEQ multiplex PCR was the method, and the copy in TCRdb shows in-frame clones only, minus some. D and trimming were read from the DNA, whereas the V and J calls and clone size are those reported in that table. The repertoire table contains roughly 100,000 clones. Study observations and caveats: Earlier analysis yielded a pattern in which most TCR beta V segments were productive about 87% or about 30% of the time. Cytomegalovirus-associated status was assigned to about 150 TCR beta chains.

V was clipped by 5 bases and J by 5 bases, with 6 bases between them. The CDR3 covers 11 residues. Germline values: CDR1 MNHEY, CDR2 SMNVEV (reference sequence). This receptor was taken from a woman aged 25 to 39 in good health and CMV-seronegative. The genes are TRBV27 and TRBJ1-2, with D unclear. Material for sequencing was PBMCs. The chain's CDR3 is CASSLLYGYTF. CDR3 DNA sequence: TGTGCCAGCAGTCTCTTATATGGCTACACCTTC.